The rows below give T cell receptor beta chains drawn from one sample of a study of cytomegalovirus exposure and HLA in healthy donors. Sequencing was performed with immunoSEQ multiplex PCR; in TCRdb, only in-frame clones are kept and a portion is missing. This sample yields under 200,000 clones, of which approximately 86% are seen a single time; approximately 0.31% belongs to the top ten. The sequenced sample was PBMCs. Receptor source: a woman in her thirties in good health and CMV-seronegative. Each CDR3 is given without its conserved first and last residue. Fields, in order: CDR3 protein, J gene, V gene, D gene. The D gene is left open where the match is weak.

CDR3aa: ASSSLAGVAAEQY
j_gene: TRBJ2-7
v_gene: TRBV28
d_gene: TRBD2

CDR3aa: ASRTGRELF
j_gene: TRBJ2-2
v_gene: TRBV2
d_gene: -

CDR3aa: ASGRRVTGINEQF
j_gene: TRBJ2-1
v_gene: TRBV14
d_gene: -

CDR3aa: ASSVGASGTTGELF
j_gene: TRBJ2-2
v_gene: TRBV9
d_gene: TRBD2

CDR3aa: ATSRNQGGNTEAF
j_gene: TRBJ1-1
v_gene: TRBV15
d_gene: TRBD1

CDR3aa: ASAGGPTYEQY
j_gene: TRBJ2-7
v_gene: TRBV6-1
d_gene: TRBD2

CDR3aa: ASSLIPTTQETQY
j_gene: TRBJ2-5
v_gene: TRBV5-1
d_gene: -

CDR3aa: ASSYSSQGAPGEQY
j_gene: TRBJ2-7
v_gene: TRBV6-5
d_gene: -

CDR3aa: ASSLSPVESMNTEAF
j_gene: TRBJ1-1
v_gene: TRBV5-1
d_gene: -

CDR3aa: ASSLVPDTGELF
j_gene: TRBJ2-2
v_gene: TRBV5-1
d_gene: -

CDR3aa: ASSYSSARNYEQY
j_gene: TRBJ2-7
v_gene: TRBV6-5
d_gene: -